This passage covers 25 T cell receptor beta chains from one sample sequenced in a study of regulatory T cells in long-lasting Graves disease. Libraries of TCR beta came from iRepertoire HTBI primers plus Arm-PCR of CDR3 regions. TCRdb reanalysed the multiplex PCR reads using MiXCR and keeps one entry per CDR3 protein. The table records some 330,000 distinct CDR3 sequences, about an eighth of them present only once. Specified time point: newly diagnosed GD, antithyroid drugs for less than 3 months. After RNA was extracted from PBMCs, the TCR library was made from it. These data also featured in a second study, about T cells in Graves' hyperthyroidism and ophthalmopathy.

Sequences were derived from peripheral blood mononuclear cells (PBMCs), sampled at new diagnosis, from a patient treated with antithyroid drugs. Receptors originate from a woman aged 18 to 35 with Graves disease.

This clonotype was seen more than once but under ten times. This may stem from a read error, because a much larger clone lies one nucleotide away. The chain couples TRBV6-2 or TRBV6-3 to TRBJ2-5; D remains unclear. This CDR3 comprises 15 residues. Germline CDR1 MNHEY, CDR2 SVGEGT. Trimming left V 4 bases short and J 1 base short, with 13 bases between. The CDR3: CASSCSSGGQETQYF. The CDR3 nucleotides are TGTGCCAGCAGTTGCTCCTCCGGCGGCCAAGAGACCCAGTACTTC.

The chain joins TRBV9 to TRBJ1-3, with D perhaps TRBD1 (6 bases). Germline CDR1 reads SGDLS; CDR2 reads YYNGEE. CDR3 length: 16 residues. Trimming pared 4 bases from V and 1 base from J, leaving 15 bases between. As DNA, the CDR3 is TGTGCCAGCAGCTCGAACAGGGTTAAATCTGGAAACACCATATATTTT. Translation gives CASSSNRVKSGNTIYF. Variable domain in full (rest from reference TRBV9 and TRBJ1-3): DSGVTQTPKHLITATGQRVTLRCSPRSGDLSVYWYQQSLDQGLQFLIQYYNGEERAKGNILERFSAQQFPDLHSELNLSSLELGDSALYFCASSSNRVKSGNTIYFGEGSWLTVV.

This clonotype has more than one count but fewer than ten. The rearrangement joins TRBV20-1 to TRBJ2-7; no reliable D call. Germline V lookup: CDR1 DFQATT, CDR2 SNEGSKA (reference sequence). This CDR3 has 15 residues. Trimming removed 0 bases at V and 3 bases at J, with 15 bases between. The CDR3 protein is CSARDLSPLGYEQYF. The CDR3 nucleotides are TGCAGTGCTAGAGATCTCAGTCCCCTAGGCTACGAGCAGTACTTC.

The sample holds many counts of this clonotype. V gene TRBV7-9 combines with J gene TRBJ1-1; 7 bases map to TRBD1. The germline CDR1 and CDR2 sequences are SEHNR and FQNEAQ (reference sequence). CDR3 length: 17 residues. Germline trimming cut 5 bases from V and 5 bases from J; bases unmatched to any gene: 17. CDR3 amino acids: CASSPRQGRTMWTEAFF. The CDR3 DNA reads as TGTGCCAGCAGCCCGCGACAGGGAAGGACCATGTGGACTGAAGCTTTCTTT.

This clonotype came up a few times. The genes are TRBV5-1 and TRBJ1-2; D remains unclear. Trimming removed 0 bases from V and 8 bases from J, with 14 bases in between. Germline CDR1 is SGHRS and CDR2 is YFSETQ. The CDR3 contains 14 residues. The CDR3 coding sequence is TGCGCCAGCAGCTTGGATGGGCGCCAACGGGGCTACACCTTC. Its translation: CASSLDGRQRGYTF. Using reference TRBV5-1 and TRBJ1-2 for the parts outside the CDR3, the full variable domain is KAGVTQTPRYLIKTRGQQVTLSCSPISGHRSVSWYQQTPGQGLQFLFEYFSETQRNKGNFPGRFSGRQFSNSRSEMNVSTLELGDSALYLCASSLDGRQRGYTFGSGTRLTVV.

At least ten counts were recorded for this clonotype. The gene calls are TRBV12-3 or TRBV12-4 and TRBJ1-1, with unresolved D. The CDR3 is 14 residues long. Trimming took off 3 bases at V and 0 bases at J, with 8 bases between the two ends. The CDR3 DNA follows: TGTGCCAGCAGTTTCGGTGAGGTGAACACTGAAGCTTTCTTT. This gives the protein CASSFGEVNTEAFF.

This chain uses TRBV7-6 with TRBJ1-2; D is unclear. CDR3 length equals 16 residues. The germline gives CDR1 SGHVS, CDR2 FNYEAQ. Trimming cost V 5 bases and J 0 bases, with 16 bases left between them. CDR3 nucleotides: TGTGCCAGCAGCCCCTGGACCGATCACACTAACTATGGCTACACCTTC. This codes for CASSPWTDHTNYGYTF.

This clonotype was seen ten or more times. V and J are TRBV7-9 and TRBJ1-1; no firm D call. Germline V gene sequence: CDR1 SEHNR, CDR2 FQNEAQ (reference sequence). The length of the CDR3 is 17 residues. V dropped 2 bases and J dropped 0 bases, with 16 bases sitting between them. As DNA, the CDR3 is TGTGCCAGCAGCTTACCAACCCCGGGGAGGATGAACACTGAAGCTTTCTTT. It encodes CASSLPTPGRMNTEAFF.

V usage is TRBV7-9 and J usage is TRBJ1-2; 7 nucleotides agree with TRBD1. The CDR3 has 13 amino acids. Losses at the gene ends were 0 bases for V and 8 bases for J; bases not matched to a gene: 3. The germline CDR1 and CDR2 sequences are SEHNR and FQNEAQ (reference sequence). CDR3 region: CASSLAGGRGYTF. The DNA for the CDR3 is TGTGCCAGCAGCTTAGCAGGGGGCCGCGGCTACACCTTC.

This clonotype was picked up many times. The V and J genes are TRBV28 and TRBJ2-1, with a weak D call TRBD1 (6 bases). V was pared by 6 bases and J by 4 bases, with 10 bases between. This CDR3 is built from 13 residues. Germline V CDR1 and CDR2: MDHEN, SYDVKM. CDR3 DNA: TGTGCCAGCAGGACTACAGGGTACAATGAGCAGTTCTTC. Protein product: CASRTTGYNEQFF.

This clonotype was seen at least ten times. V is TRBV12-3 or TRBV12-4 and J is TRBJ1-1, with D hard to call. The V gene lost 7 bases and the J gene lost 1 base, with 10 bases spanning the gap. CDR3 length: 13 residues. The CDR3 sequence is CASTLRTNTEAFF. The CDR3 coding sequence is TGTGCCAGCACCCTGCGGACGAACACTGAAGCTTTCTTT.

This clonotype showed up many times. The chain is built from TRBV28 and TRBJ2-5, with D tentatively TRBD2 (6 bases). The CDR3 is 14 residues long. Germline V gene lookup returns CDR1 MDHEN and CDR2 SYDVKM. V dropped 5 bases and J dropped 0 bases, with 10 bases sitting between them. In DNA form, the CDR3 reads TGTGCCAGCAGTCCGGGAGCCTACCAAGAGACCCAGTACTTC. It is translated as CASSPGAYQETQYF.

This clonotype has a count of ten or more. The chain employs TRBV5-6 and TRBJ2-5, with 10 bases identical to TRBD2. Per the germline V gene, CDR1 is SGHDT and CDR2 is YYEEEE. The CDR3 is made up of 16 amino acids. Trimming removed 0 bases from V and 4 bases from J; junction bases left unmatched: 6. This CDR3 is CASSLAPAGGRETQYF. CDR3 DNA: TGTGCCAGCAGCTTGGCCCCAGCGGGAGGGCGAGAGACCCAGTACTTC.

The rearrangement joins TRBV6-1 to TRBJ1-6; D may be TRBD1 (5 bases). The CDR3 runs 14 residues. CDR1 and CDR2 from the germline V gene are MNHNS and SASEGT. Trimming stripped 4 bases from V and 9 bases from J, with 13 bases between. DNA for the CDR3: TGTGCCAGCAGTGTGACAGTGGAGGGTTCACCCCTCCACTTT. It specifies CASSVTVEGSPLHF.

A remark on this clonotype: A read error is possible here, since a much larger clone lies one base away. The genes are TRBV28 and TRBJ1-1; D may be TRBD1 (5 bases). The CDR3 consists of 12 residues. V lost 5 bases to trimming and J lost 9 bases, with 13 bases between them. Germline CDR1 is MDHEN and CDR2 is SYDVKM. The CDR3 region is CASSIVGTKAFF. The CDR3 DNA reads as TGTGCCAGCAGTATTGTAGGGACTAAAGCTTTCTTT.

V is TRBV20-1 and J is TRBJ2-4, with a possible D match to TRBD1 (5 bases). The V end lost 3 bases, the J end lost 0 bases, and 21 bases lay between the germline ends. Germline loops: CDR1 DFQATT, CDR2 SNEGSKA (reference sequence). The CDR3 is 18 residues long. Here the CDR3 DNA reads TGCAGTGCTAGTAGACAGCTACTTTGGGTACTAGCCAAAAACATTCAGTACTTC. Translating gives CSASRQLLWVLAKNIQYF.

This clonotype was recorded many times. The chain recombines TRBV28 with TRBJ1-6; maybe TRBD1 (5 bases). This CDR3 has 19 amino acids. Trimming cost V 5 bases and J 2 bases, with 22 bases left between them. The germline gives CDR1 MDHEN, CDR2 SYDVKM. CDR3 sequence: CASSRRGRRKRAYNSPLHF. The CDR3 DNA reads TGTGCCAGCAGTAGAAGGGGACGAAGGAAGAGAGCCTATAATTCACCCCTCCACTTT.

This clonotype appeared many times. This chain uses TRBV6-5 with TRBJ1-2, with a tentative D call TRBD1 (5 bases). The CDR3 has 14 amino acids. The germline V gene encodes CDR1 MNHEY and CDR2 SVGAGI. V was clipped by 4 bases and J by 0 bases, with 9 bases between them. CDR3 DNA sequence: TGTGCCAGCAGTTCGACAGTTACTAACTATGGCTACACCTTC. Its protein is CASSSTVTNYGYTF.

This clonotype has a count of ten or more. The chain joins TRBV28 to TRBJ1-5; 7 bases match TRBD1. The germline CDR1 and CDR2 sequences are MDHEN and SYDVKM. The CDR3 has 16 amino acids. The J segment lost 4 bases and the V segment lost 1 base, leaving 7 bases of the junction unmatched. In nucleotides, the CDR3 is TGTGCCAGCAGTTTATTAAACGCAGGGGGGAATCAGCCCCAGCATTTT. It encodes CASSLLNAGGNQPQHF.

The V call is TRBV4-3, the J call TRBJ1-2, with 7 nucleotides matching TRBD1. This CDR3 contains 16 residues. Losses at the gene ends were 4 bases for V and 3 bases for J; bases not matched to a gene: 11. Germline assignment: CDR1 LGHNA and CDR2 YSLEER. CDR3 loop: CASSRERGGAYYGYTF. The CDR3 DNA sequence: TGCGCCAGCAGCCGGGAGAGAGGGGGCGCCTACTATGGCTACACCTTC.

The chain has TRBV2 and TRBJ2-3; 8 nucleotides align to TRBD2. The V gene's germline CDR1 is SNHLY and CDR2 FYNNEI. The CDR3 totals 15 residues. V shed 1 base, J shed 3 bases, and the junction held 3 bases outside the gene matches. The DNA for the CDR3 is TGTGCCAGCAGTGAAGGTGGCGGGGGGACAGATACGCAGTATTTT. Its translation is CASSEGGGGTDTQYF.

This chain links TRBV18 with TRBJ1-3, with D perhaps matching TRBD1 (6 bases). This CDR3 comprises 18 residues. Germline CDR1 is KGHSH and CDR2 is LQKENI. Deletions cut 3 bases from V and 1 base from J, with 19 bases between. The CDR3 DNA reads TGTGCCAGCTCACCTATACCTAGGGGGATAACTTCTGGAAACACCATATATTTT. Translating gives CASSPIPRGITSGNTIYF.

The table lists this clonotype with many counts. The chain links TRBV11-3 to TRBJ1-1; 7 bases map to TRBD1. Germline trimming cut 5 bases from V and 3 bases from J; bases unmatched to any gene: 6. Germline assignment: CDR1 SGHNT and CDR2 YENEEA. The length of the CDR3 is 14 residues. CDR3 region: CASSRDRDDTEAFF. The CDR3 nucleotides are TGTGCCAGCAGCCGCGACAGGGACGACACTGAAGCTTTCTTT.

This clonotype was observed once. The CDR3 DNA reads TGCGCCAGCAGCCAAGATGAGATAGGGCCCCTCGCCACCGGGCAGTACTTC. Its protein is CASSQDEIGPLATGQYF. This chain connects TRBV4-1 to TRBJ2-7; D is unclear. The CDR3 sequence is 17 residues long. Germline CDR1 reads MGHRA; CDR2 reads YSYEKL. Trimming removed 0 bases at V and 9 bases at J, with 24 bases between.

This clonotype was seen many times. This rearrangement joins TRBV7-8 to TRBJ2-7; D remains unclear. Germline-derived CDR1 and CDR2 are SGHVS and FQNEAQ. This CDR3 is built from 13 residues. The V gene lost 3 bases and the J gene lost 6 bases, with 12 bases spanning the gap. The CDR3: CASSLLGGGEQYF. CDR3 bases: TGTGCCAGCAGCTTGCTGGGTGGCGGCGAGCAGTACTTC.